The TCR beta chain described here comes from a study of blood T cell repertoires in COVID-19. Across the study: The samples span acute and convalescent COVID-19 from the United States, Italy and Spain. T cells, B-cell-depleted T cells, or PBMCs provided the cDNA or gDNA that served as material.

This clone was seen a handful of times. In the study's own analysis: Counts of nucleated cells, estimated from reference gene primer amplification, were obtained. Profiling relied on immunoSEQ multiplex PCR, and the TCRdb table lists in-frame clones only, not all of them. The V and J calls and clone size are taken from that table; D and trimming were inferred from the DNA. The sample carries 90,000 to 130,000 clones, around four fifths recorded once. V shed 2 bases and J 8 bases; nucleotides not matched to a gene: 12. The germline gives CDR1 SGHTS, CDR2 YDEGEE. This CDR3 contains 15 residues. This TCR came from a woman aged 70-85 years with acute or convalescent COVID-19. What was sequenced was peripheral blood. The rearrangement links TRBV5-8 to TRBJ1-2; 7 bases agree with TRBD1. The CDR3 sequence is CASSLRTGLGSGYTF. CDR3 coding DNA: TGTGCCAGCAGCTTAAGGACAGGACTGGGATCCGGCTACACCTTC.